The 20 T cell receptor beta chains listed next were all sequenced from one sample in a study of T cells in Graves' hyperthyroidism and ophthalmopathy. Amplified TCR beta CDR3 regions came from RNA transcripts. TCR CDR3 underwent first-round RT-PCR with the HTBI primer set. From the multiplex PCR reads, TCRdb called clonotypes with MiXCR, one entry per CDR3 protein. The table shows a few hundred thousand distinct CDR3 sequences, with approximately 17% occurring only once. The sample consisted of blood. The receptors originated from a man between 18 and 35 years old with Graves' ophthalmopathy.

The J gene is TRBJ2-1, the V gene TRBV7-9; tentatively, D is TRBD1 (6 bases). This CDR3 has 16 residues. The germline V gene has CDR1 SEHNR and CDR2 FQNEAQ (reference sequence). V lost 5 bases to trimming and J lost 2 bases, with 16 bases between them. CDR3 DNA: TGTGCCAGCAGCCCAGGACAGATAAGAACCTACAATGAGCAGTTCTTC. Protein sequence: CASSPGQIRTYNEQFF.

This clonotype was found many times. The J gene is TRBJ1-3, the V gene TRBV2, with D unresolved. This CDR3 has 15 residues. Germline values: CDR1 SNHLY, CDR2 FYNNEI. Trimming stripped 6 bases from V and 4 bases from J, with 16 bases between. The CDR3 DNA sequence: TGTGCCAGCAGGATGGACTTCCGAGTCGGAAACACCATATATTTT. Amino acid sequence: CASRMDFRVGNTIYF.

At least ten counts were recorded for this clonotype. The V call is TRBV5-1, the J call TRBJ2-2; D call uncertain. Germline CDR1 is SGHRS and CDR2 is YFSETQ. V was trimmed by 1 base and J by 4 bases, leaving 8 bases between them. CDR3 length: 14 residues. CDR3 DNA: TGCGCCAGCAGCTTGACAGAAAGCACCGGGGAGCTGTTTTTT. Its translation is CASSLTESTGELFF.

This chain links TRBV7-3 with TRBJ2-1, with 7 bases identical to TRBD2. Trimming took 8 bases from V and 10 from J; bases not matched to a gene: 5. CDR1 and CDR2 (germline): SGHTA, FQGTGA. This CDR3 contains 11 residues. In nucleotides, the CDR3 is TGTGCCAGCGGGGGGGGGGGGGAGCAGTTCTTC. This codes for CASGGGGEQFF. The whole variable domain, remainder taken from reference TRBV7-3 and TRBJ2-1, is GAGVSQTPSNKVTEKGKYVELRCDPISGHTALYWYRQSLGQGPEFLIYFQGTGAADDSGLPNDRFFAVRPEGSVSTLKIQRTERGDSAVYLCASGGGGEQFFGPGTRLTVL.

V usage is TRBV6-2 or TRBV6-3 and J usage is TRBJ2-2, with D uncertain. Germline lookup yields CDR1 MNHEY and CDR2 SVGEGT. This CDR3 has 15 residues. The V gene lost 4 bases and the J gene lost 2 bases, with 11 bases spanning the gap. CDR3 DNA sequence: TGTGCCAGCAGTTTCACCATCGATAACACCGGGGAGCTGTTTTTT. Translating it yields CASSFTIDNTGELFF.

This clonotype was counted many times. This rearrangement joins TRBV11-2 to TRBJ2-3; D ambiguous. Trimming shortened V by 5 bases and J by 3 bases, and 6 bases separated the two germline ends. CDR3 length: 12 residues. CDR1 SGHAT and CDR2 FQNNGV come from the germline V gene. The CDR3 DNA sequence: TGTGCCAGCAGCACATGGACAGATACGCAGTATTTT. It is translated as CASSTWTDTQYF.

This clonotype occurred many times. This chain links TRBV28 with TRBJ2-7; 10 bases line up with TRBD1. V trimming: 1 base; J trimming: 1 base; junction bases outside the gene matches: 4. Germline assignment: CDR1 MDHEN and CDR2 SYDVKM. The CDR3 consists of 16 residues. The CDR3 is CASSLLWDRGSYEQYF. The CDR3 DNA reads TGTGCCAGCAGTTTATTGTGGGACAGGGGTTCCTACGAGCAGTACTTC.

The sample holds a few counts of this clonotype. V and J are TRBV20-1 and TRBJ1-6; D is possibly TRBD1 (6 bases). The CDR3 extends over 16 amino acids. V gave up 2 bases and J gave up 7 bases, with 18 bases separating them. Looked up from germline, CDR1 is DFQATT and CDR2 is SNEGSKA (reference sequence). CDR3 nucleotide sequence: TGCAGTGCTAGACCGTTTTCAGGACAGCCAAATTCACCCCTCCACTTT. Encoded protein: CSARPFSGQPNSPLHF.

This chain links TRBV6-9 with TRBJ2-3; possible D gene TRBD2, 6 bases. The V end lost 3 bases, the J end lost 2 bases, and 12 bases lay between the germline ends. Germline V gives CDR1 MNHGY, CDR2 SVAAGI. CDR3 length: 15 residues. CDR3 bases: TGTGCCAGCAGTTACAGGTGGGAGGTCACAGATACGCAGTATTTT. It translates to CASSYRWEVTDTQYF.

This clonotype was recorded many times. The V call is TRBV28, the J call TRBJ2-7; TRBD1 agrees at 9 bases. The CDR3 is made up of 16 amino acids. CDR1 is MDHEN, CDR2 SYDVKM, per germline. The V gene end was trimmed by 8 bases and the J gene end by 6 bases; junction bases not matched to a gene: 17. CDR3 loop: CASSGPGTGKSGEQYF. DNA for the CDR3: TGTGCCAGCTCGGGGCCTGGGACAGGGAAGAGTGGCGAGCAGTACTTC. Full variable domain (outside the CDR3, taken from reference TRBV28 and TRBJ2-7): DVKVTQSSRYLVKRTGEKVFLECVQDMDHENMFWYRQDPGLGLRLIYFSYDVKMKEKGDIPEGYSVSREKKERFSLILESASTNQTSMYLCASSGPGTGKSGEQYFGPGTRLTVT.

This clonotype showed up many times. V gene TRBV20-1 combines with J gene TRBJ2-7; 10 positions match TRBD2. Germline V gene sequence: CDR1 DFQATT, CDR2 SNEGSKA (reference sequence). V dropped 3 bases and J dropped 3; count of bases not matched to a gene: 14. CDR3 length: 17 amino acids. CDR3 bases: TGCAGTGCTAGGGGGGCCCGGGCTAGCGGGAGACACTACGAGCAGTACTTC. This codes for CSARGARASGRHYEQYF.

This clonotype was detected ten times or more. The CDR3 DNA is TGTGCCAGCAGCTTGAGAAGGGGCTTTAGCACTGAAGCTTTCTTT. This encodes CASSLRRGFSTEAFF. The chain carries TRBV7-9 and TRBJ1-1; TRBD1 might be the D (5 bases). CDR1 is SEHNR, CDR2 FQNEAQ, per germline (reference sequence). The CDR3 covers 15 residues. Trimming pared 3 bases from V and 4 bases from J, leaving 15 bases between.

This clonotype has just a few counts. The CDR3 region is CASSYSDVSVNYEQYF. CDR3 nucleotides: TGTGCCAGCAGTTACTCTGACGTGTCGGTGAACTACGAGCAGTACTTC. The V gene is TRBV6-2 or TRBV6-3, the J gene TRBJ2-7; D call uncertain. The germline CDR1 and CDR2 sequences are MNHEY and SVGEGT. The CDR3 has 16 residues. V lost 0 bases to trimming and J lost 3 bases, with 15 bases between them.

The V gene is TRBV11-1, the J gene TRBJ1-6; 9 bases agree with TRBD1. The V segment lost 6 bases and the J segment 7 bases; nucleotides outside the gene matches: 7. Germline CDR1 SGHAT, CDR2 FQDESV (reference sequence). CDR3 size: 15 residues. CDR3 nucleotide sequence: TGTGCCAGCAGACTAAGGGGACAGGGAAATTCACCCCTCCACTTT. This sequence encodes CASRLRGQGNSPLHF.

CDR3 sequence reads: CASSLAGGPNYGYTF. CDR3 sequence (DNA): TGCGCCAGCAGCTTGGCCGGGGGTCCTAACTATGGCTACACCTTC. The chain combines TRBV5-1 with TRBJ1-2; TRBD1 is a possible D gene (5 bases). CDR1 is SGHRS, CDR2 YFSETQ, per germline. Between the trimmed V and J ends, which lost 0 bases and 0 bases, there was a span of 9 bases. The CDR3 is made up of 15 amino acids.

In its sample, this clonotype was seen many times. The rearrangement joins TRBV12-3 or TRBV12-4 to TRBJ1-1, with a weak D call TRBD1 (5 bases). The V gene lost 6 bases and the J gene lost 0 bases, with 14 bases spanning the gap. The CDR3 is made up of 15 amino acids. The CDR3 bases are TGTGCCAGCAGGGACAACATCATCATGAACACTGAAGCTTTCTTT. Translated: CASRDNIIMNTEAFF.

The chain has TRBV9 and TRBJ1-1; 7 nucleotides align to TRBD1. The CDR3 extends over 15 amino acids. Losses at the gene ends were 5 bases for V and 11 bases for J; bases not matched to a gene: 18. Per germline, CDR1 SGDLS and CDR2 YYNGEE. The CDR3 sequence: CASSFTPSRGADAFF. The CDR3 DNA reads as TGTGCCAGCAGTTTCACTCCTAGCAGGGGGGCCGATGCTTTCTTT. Together with reference TRBV9 and TRBJ1-1, the CDR3 gives the full variable domain: DSGVTQTPKHLITATGQRVTLRCSPRSGDLSVYWYQQSLDQGLQFLIQYYNGEERAKGNILERFSAQQFPDLHSELNLSSLELGDSALYFCASSFTPSRGADAFFGQGTRLTVV.

The chain recombines TRBV7-9 with TRBJ2-5, with 7 positions matching TRBD2. Germline V CDR1 and CDR2: SEHNR, FQNEAQ (reference sequence). With V trimmed by 6 bases and J by 1 base, 8 bases remained unmatched. The CDR3 covers 15 residues. CDR3 nucleotide sequence: TGTGCCAGCAGGTTCCGGGACTACCTCCAAGAGACCCAGTACTTC. The encoded protein is CASRFRDYLQETQYF.

The CDR3 DNA reads TGTGCCAGCAGCTTAGCCGGGGGCGGAAAAACCGGGGAGCTGTTTTTT. This encodes CASSLAGGGKTGELFF. The chain carries TRBV5-6 and TRBJ2-2; D is possibly TRBD1 or TRBD2 (6 bases each). Germline CDR1 is SGHDT and CDR2 is YYEEEE. V was cut by 2 bases and J by 5 bases, with 16 bases left in between. The CDR3 runs 16 residues.

This clonotype showed up just a few times. The genes are TRBV5-1 and TRBJ2-5; TRBD1 agrees at 7 bases. The germline V gene has CDR1 SGHRS and CDR2 YFSETQ. This CDR3 region has 14 residues. The V segment lost 4 bases and the J segment 2 bases; nucleotides outside the gene matches: 5. This CDR3 is CASSMGQIQETQYF. The CDR3 DNA reads as TGCGCCAGCAGCATGGGACAGATACAAGAGACCCAGTACTTC.